This TCR beta chain was sequenced for a study of T-cell memory formation after mild COVID-19. This CDR3 spans 14 amino acids. Germline loops: CDR1 MNHEY, CDR2 SVGAGI. V was clipped by 7 bases and J by 4 bases; unmatched bases: 9. TCRdb processed the 5' RACE reads anew with MiXCR; each CDR3 protein has one entry. The profile shows 150,000 or so distinct CDR3 sequences, approximately 25% of them singletons. The specimen was PBMCs or a T cell subset sorted from them (not recorded which). The receptor's source is an adult woman who had mild COVID-19 (a few samples of this study predate the infection). Cell type and time point are not known. The chain uses TRBV6-5 and TRBJ2-5; 7 bases are shared with TRBD1. The CDR3, as DNA: TGTGCCAGCAACGCACAGGGGCGCGGAGAGACCCAGTACTTC. This translates into CASNAQGRGETQYF.